This TCR beta chain came from a study of shared clonotypes between healthy human individuals. Samples underwent the assay at deep level. The authors sequenced unsorted PBMC DNA on ten immunoSEQ deep assay plates. Method: immunoSEQ multiplex PCR; TCRdb's copy keeps in-frame clones and lacks some. Here the sample spans about 480,000 clones, approximately 79% being singletons. Study conclusions and caveats: Donors were few, which limited the genetic and exposure-history diversity represented. The study sampled only blood, and tissue repertoires likely differ.

This clone has more than one count but fewer than ten. Its antigen is unidentified. CDR1 is SGHVS and CDR2 is FQNEAQ in the germline V gene. Trimming at V came to 5 bases and at J to 0 bases, leaving 8 bases not matched to a gene. The CDR3 covers 16 residues. The receptor was derived from a woman in her thirties or forties in good health. Some clones in this sample may be carry-over from other donors' samples. J is TRBJ2-7 and V is TRBV7-8, with 9 bases matching TRBD1. The specimen sequenced was PBMCs. The CDR3 here is CASSVRDRESSYEQYF. DNA for the CDR3: TGTGCCAGCAGCGTCCGGGACAGGGAAAGCTCCTACGAGCAGTACTTC.